One sample yielded the 30 T cell receptor beta chains listed below, sequenced in a study of cytomegalovirus exposure and HLA in healthy donors. TCRdb's copy holds only in-frame clones and misses some; the assay was immunoSEQ multiplex PCR. The sample gives 130,000 or so clones, just under 90% of which show up once; about 3% is in the top ten. Material for sequencing was PBMCs. The origin of the receptors is a man younger than 45 in good health and CMV-seronegative.

The chain carries TRBV29-1 and TRBJ1-1, with TRBD1 matching 8 bases. The germline V gene has CDR1 SQVTM and CDR2 ANQGSEA. The CDR3 extends over 13 amino acids. V was clipped by 4 bases and J by 7 bases; unmatched bases: 8. CDR3 sequence (DNA): TGCAGCGTTGGGACAGGGTCCTCTTATGAAGCTTTCTTT. This gives the protein CSVGTGSSYEAFF.

The chain has TRBV19 and TRBJ2-1; TRBD2 is a possible D gene (6 bases). V lost 7 bases, J lost 4 bases, and 14 bases lay in between. The CDR3 is 14 amino acids. Germline V gives CDR1 LNHDA, CDR2 SQIVND (reference sequence). CDR3 in amino acids: CASTAGRRYNEQFF. The CDR3 bases are TGTGCCAGTACCGCGGGGCGTAGGTACAATGAGCAGTTCTTC. The complete variable domain, with remaining parts taken from reference TRBV19 and TRBJ2-1, reads DGGITQSPKYLFRKEGQNVTLSCEQNLNHDAMYWYRQDPGQGLRLIYYSQIVNDFQKGDIAEGYSVSREKKESFPLTVTSAQKNPTAFYLCASTAGRRYNEQFFGPGTRLTVL.

The chain uses TRBV5-6 and TRBJ1-1; D not certain. V was cut by 1 base and J by 7 bases, with 11 bases left in between. CDR3 size: 13 residues. Germline CDR1 and CDR2: SGHDT and YYEEEE. The CDR3 spells CASSLTGLHEAFF. Here the CDR3 DNA reads TGTGCCAGCAGCTTGACCGGTCTTCATGAAGCTTTCTTT.

V and J are TRBV10-3 and TRBJ1-1; D is undetermined. The germline gives CDR1 ENHRY, CDR2 SYGVKD. Trimming left V 4 bases short and J 1 base short, with 7 bases between. This CDR3 is built from 13 residues. The CDR3 region is CAISVPENTEAFF. Here the CDR3 DNA reads TGTGCCATCAGTGTGCCAGAGAACACTGAAGCTTTCTTT.

V gene TRBV4-1 combines with J gene TRBJ2-2, with 7 positions matching TRBD1. This CDR3 region has 17 residues. V was pared by 4 bases and J by 3 bases, with 11 bases of the junction left unmatched. Germline V gives CDR1 MGHRA, CDR2 YSYEKL. The CDR3 sequence: CASSLIWTGEDTGELFF. The CDR3 coding sequence is TGCGCCAGCAGCCTGATTTGGACAGGAGAGGACACCGGGGAGCTGTTTTTT.

The gene calls are TRBV15 and TRBJ2-1; 13 nucleotides match TRBD2. The CDR3 is 14 amino acids. Germline V gene sequence: CDR1 LNHNV, CDR2 YYDKDF (reference sequence). With 6 bases clipped from V and 8 bases from J, the junction kept 4 bases outside the gene matches. CDR3 sequence reads: CATRPLAGGDEQFF. CDR3 sequence (DNA): TGTGCCACCAGGCCACTAGCGGGGGGGGATGAGCAGTTCTTC. Filled out from reference TRBV15 and TRBJ2-1, the complete variable domain reads DAMVIQNPRYQVTQFGKPVTLSCSQTLNHNVMYWYQQKSSQAPKLLFHYYDKDFNNEADTPDNFQSRRPNTSFCFLDIRSPGLGDTAMYLCATRPLAGGDEQFFGPGTRLTVL.

With regard to this clone: Other DNA sequences in the same sample also yield this CDR3. The chain couples TRBV6-5 to TRBJ1-5; 9 bases align to TRBD1. The CDR3 is made up of 15 amino acids. V was pared by 0 bases and J by 6 bases, with 3 bases of the junction left unmatched. CDR1 is MNHEY, CDR2 SVGAGI, per germline. CDR3 in DNA: TGTGCCAGCAGTTACTCGGGACAGGGAAGTCAGCCCCAGCATTTT. This translates into CASSYSGQGSQPQHF.

This clone occurred many times. The chain carries TRBV6-1 and TRBJ1-2; 10 positions agree with TRBD1. In germline, CDR1 is MNHNS, CDR2 SASEGT. J gave up 5 bases and V 11 bases, and 11 bases lay outside the gene matches. This CDR3 comprises 14 residues. CDR3 residues: CASKPGQGSYGYTF. The CDR3 DNA sequence: TGTGCCTCAAAGCCGGGACAGGGGAGTTATGGCTACACCTTC.

The J gene is TRBJ2-7, the V gene TRBV19; a possible D gene is TRBD1 (7 bases). Trimming removed 5 bases from V and 4 bases from J, with 15 bases in between. The germline V gene has CDR1 LNHDA and CDR2 SQIVND (reference sequence). This CDR3 is built from 14 residues. The CDR3 region has the DNA TGTGCCAGTAGTGCGCGGGACAGTTTGTACGAGCAGTACTTC. Amino acid sequence: CASSARDSLYEQYF.

V is TRBV2 and J is TRBJ2-3, with 8 bases identical to TRBD1. The CDR3 is 13 amino acids. Germline CDR1 SNHLY, CDR2 FYNNEI. The trim removed 5 bases at V and 8 bases at J, leaving 6 bases unmatched. Here the CDR3 DNA reads TGTGCCAGCAGTAGGACAGGGCTGGCTACGCAGTATTTT. Protein sequence: CASSRTGLATQYF.

The V and J genes are TRBV4-1 and TRBJ2-6, with D tentatively TRBD2 (5 bases). Trimming took off 1 base at V and 3 bases at J, with 7 bases between the two ends. CDR1 is MGHRA and CDR2 is YSYEKL in the germline V gene. The CDR3 consists of 15 residues. The CDR3 sequence: CASSQGGLGANVLTF. Here the CDR3 DNA reads TGCGCCAGCAGCCAAGGAGGGCTTGGGGCCAACGTCCTGACTTTC.

The V gene is TRBV6-1, the J gene TRBJ1-4, with D perhaps matching TRBD1 (5 bases). In germline, CDR1 is MNHNS, CDR2 SASEGT. V lost 5 bases and J 4 bases, leaving 11 bases between the germline ends. The CDR3 is made up of 14 amino acids. This CDR3 reads CASSPRGYNEKLFF. The CDR3 coding sequence is TGTGCCAGCAGTCCCCGGGGGTATAATGAAAAACTGTTTTTT.

This chain links TRBV5-4 with TRBJ1-2; D not resolved. V lost 0 bases to trimming and J lost 2 bases, with 5 bases between them. Germline assignment: CDR1 SGHNT and CDR2 YYREEE (reference sequence). The CDR3 covers 13 residues. CDR3 bases: TGTGCCAGCAGCTTGGACGAGAACTATGGCTACACCTTC. It yields the protein CASSLDENYGYTF.

The rearrangement links TRBV11-3 to TRBJ2-1, with TRBD1 matching over 7 bases. V was pared by 5 bases and J by 2 bases, with 3 bases of the junction left unmatched. Germline CDR1 is SGHNT and CDR2 is YENEEA. This CDR3 comprises 14 residues. CDR3 sequence reads: CASSPGQTYNEQFF. For the CDR3, the DNA is TGTGCCAGCAGCCCGGGACAGACCTACAATGAGCAGTTCTTC.

In its sample, this clone was seen a few times. J is TRBJ1-2 and V is TRBV28; D is perhaps TRBD1 (6 bases). V was trimmed by 6 bases and J by 2 bases, leaving 10 bases between them. The CDR3 extends over 13 amino acids. CDR1 MDHEN and CDR2 SYDVKM come from the germline V gene. CDR3 amino acids: CASRIQGNYGYTF. In nucleotides, the CDR3 is TGTGCCAGCAGGATTCAGGGGAACTATGGCTACACCTTC.

The rearrangement links TRBV7-3 to TRBJ2-7; TRBD1 matches at 7 bases. Losses at the gene ends were 5 bases for V and 7 bases for J; bases not matched to a gene: 11. The germline CDR1 and CDR2 sequences are SGHTA and FQGTGA. There are 14 residues in the CDR3. The CDR3 is CASSLESTGREQYF. The DNA of the CDR3 is TGTGCCAGCAGCCTCGAATCGACAGGGCGGGAGCAGTACTTC. Full variable domain (remainder filled in from reference TRBV7-3 and TRBJ2-7): GAGVSQTPSNKVTEKGKYVELRCDPISGHTALYWYRQSLGQGPEFLIYFQGTGAADDSGLPNDRFFAVRPEGSVSTLKIQRTERGDSAVYLCASSLESTGREQYFGPGTRLTVT.

The V and J genes are TRBV11-2 and TRBJ1-1, with a weak D call TRBD1 (6 bases). Trimming cost V 4 bases and J 0 bases, with 24 bases left between them. Germline CDR1 is SGHAT and CDR2 is FQNNGV. This CDR3 contains 19 residues. The CDR3 loop is CASSSSSWDTGYLNTEAFF. In DNA, the CDR3 is TGTGCCAGCAGCTCATCGTCTTGGGACACAGGTTATCTGAACACTGAAGCTTTCTTT.

The CDR3 sequence: CASSVSLNTGWGSGNTIYF. Written as DNA, the CDR3 is TGTGCCAGCAGCGTATCCCTCAATACAGGGTGGGGCTCTGGAAACACCATATATTTT. V is TRBV9 and J is TRBJ1-3, with a possible D match to TRBD1 (6 bases). V was pared by 1 base and J by 0 bases, with 20 bases between. The CDR3 length is 19 residues. Per germline, CDR1 SGDLS and CDR2 YYNGEE.

This sequence joins TRBV28 and TRBJ1-6; 7 bases agree with TRBD1. Looked up from germline, CDR1 is MDHEN and CDR2 is SYDVKM. V lost 8 bases, J lost 6 bases, and 4 bases stayed unmatched. This CDR3 is built from 13 residues. The CDR3 DNA sequence: TGTGCCAGCCAACCAGGGGGTAATTCACCCCTCCACTTT. Translating gives CASQPGGNSPLHF. Full variable domain (missing parts from reference TRBV28 and TRBJ1-6): DVKVTQSSRYLVKRTGEKVFLECVQDMDHENMFWYRQDPGLGLRLIYFSYDVKMKEKGDIPEGYSVSREKKERFSLILESASTNQTSMYLCASQPGGNSPLHFGNGTRLTVT.

J is TRBJ2-2 and V is TRBV5-1; 8 bases fit TRBD2. The CDR3 spans 14 residues. The germline gives CDR1 SGHRS, CDR2 YFSETQ. With V trimmed by 1 base and J by 8 bases, 4 bases remained unmatched. This CDR3 reads CASSLQAGEGELFF. CDR3 DNA sequence: TGCGCCAGCAGCTTGCAAGCGGGGGAAGGGGAGCTGTTTTTT.

This chain joins TRBV28 and TRBJ2-3; D is possibly TRBD1 (5 bases). This CDR3 comprises 12 residues. The ends were cut back, 7 bases at V and 9 bases at J, with 14 bases in the middle. The germline V gene has CDR1 MDHEN and CDR2 SYDVKM. CDR3 DNA sequence: TGTGCCAGCATCCCGCCGGCAGGGACGCAGTATTTT. Residues: CASIPPAGTQYF.

In this sample, this clone turned up once. The chain combines TRBV11-1 with TRBJ1-1; D uncertain. The CDR3 extends over 13 amino acids. V was cut by 5 bases and J by 2 bases, with 9 bases left in between. CDR1 is SGHAT, CDR2 FQDESV, per germline (reference sequence). The CDR3 spells CASSLTENTEAFF. CDR3 coding DNA: TGTGCCAGCAGCCTAACAGAAAACACTGAAGCTTTCTTT.

The chain is built from TRBV29-1 and TRBJ1-2, with D unresolved. The CDR3 is made up of 11 amino acids. The V and J ends lost 4 bases and 8 bases respectively, with 11 bases between them. CDR1 and CDR2 from the germline V gene are SQVTM and ANQGSEA. The CDR3 DNA reads as TGCAGCGTTGGGGCTATCCGGGGCTACACCTTC. It codes for CSVGAIRGYTF.

The chain combines TRBV6-4 with TRBJ1-5; 9 bases map to TRBD1. The V gene end was trimmed by 9 bases and the J gene end by 2 bases; junction bases not matched to a gene: 5. The CDR3 is 14 amino acids. Germline CDR1 MRHNA, CDR2 SNTAGT. The CDR3 is CASSDRGGNQPQHF. CDR3 DNA: TGTGCCAGTTCGGACAGGGGCGGCAATCAGCCCCAGCATTTT.

V gene TRBV4-2 combines with J gene TRBJ2-2, with 8 bases matching TRBD1. Germline V gene lookup returns CDR1 LGHNA and CDR2 YNFKEQ. This CDR3 spans 17 amino acids. The V segment lost 3 bases and the J segment 4 bases; nucleotides outside the gene matches: 10. CDR3 loop: CASSQGTGTAGTGELFF. CDR3 DNA sequence: TGTGCCAGCAGCCAGGGGACAGGCACCGCCGGCACCGGGGAGCTGTTTTTT.

This chain links TRBV7-8 with TRBJ2-2; the match to TRBD2 covers 8 bases. Germline V gene sequence: CDR1 SGHVS, CDR2 FQNEAQ. V trimming: 5 bases; J trimming: 2 bases; junction bases outside the gene matches: 4. The CDR3 is 15 residues long. The CDR3, as DNA: TGTGCCAGCAGCCTCGCGGGGGGTAACACCGGGGAGCTGTTTTTT. Translating it yields CASSLAGGNTGELFF.

This chain uses TRBV7-2 with TRBJ2-3; TRBD2 is a possible D gene (6 bases). Trimming pared 5 bases from V and 1 base from J, leaving 16 bases between. The CDR3 length is 16 residues. The germline CDR1 and CDR2 sequences are SGHTA and FQGNSA. The CDR3 sequence: CASSKFGLTGTDTQYF. The CDR3 DNA sequence: TGTGCCAGCAGCAAATTCGGACTAACCGGCACAGATACGCAGTATTTT.

This sequence joins TRBV29-1 and TRBJ1-5; D might be TRBD1 (6 bases). The CDR3 consists of 13 residues. CDR1 and CDR2 (germline): SQVTM, ANQGSEA. The ends were cut back, 5 bases at V and 3 bases at J, with 11 bases in the middle. DNA of the CDR3: TGCAGCGTTCAACAGGGTCTCAATCAGCCCCAGCATTTT. It encodes CSVQQGLNQPQHF.

This clone occurred a few times. The chain is built from TRBV11-2 and TRBJ1-2, with D possibly TRBD1 on 5 matching bases. The CDR3 is made up of 13 amino acids. V gave up 8 bases and J gave up 2 bases, with 12 bases separating them. In germline, CDR1 is SGHAT, CDR2 FQNNGV. The CDR3 coding sequence is TGTGCCAGCGGCCACAGACAGAACTATGGCTACACCTTC. As protein: CASGHRQNYGYTF.

The J gene is TRBJ2-2, the V gene TRBV2, with a tentative D call TRBD2 (5 bases). Per germline, CDR1 SNHLY and CDR2 FYNNEI. V shed 6 bases and J shed 6 bases, with 8 bases lying between them. The CDR3 covers 12 residues. The CDR3 spells CASRNGAGELFF. The DNA of the CDR3 is TGTGCCAGCAGAAACGGGGCCGGGGAGCTGTTTTTT.